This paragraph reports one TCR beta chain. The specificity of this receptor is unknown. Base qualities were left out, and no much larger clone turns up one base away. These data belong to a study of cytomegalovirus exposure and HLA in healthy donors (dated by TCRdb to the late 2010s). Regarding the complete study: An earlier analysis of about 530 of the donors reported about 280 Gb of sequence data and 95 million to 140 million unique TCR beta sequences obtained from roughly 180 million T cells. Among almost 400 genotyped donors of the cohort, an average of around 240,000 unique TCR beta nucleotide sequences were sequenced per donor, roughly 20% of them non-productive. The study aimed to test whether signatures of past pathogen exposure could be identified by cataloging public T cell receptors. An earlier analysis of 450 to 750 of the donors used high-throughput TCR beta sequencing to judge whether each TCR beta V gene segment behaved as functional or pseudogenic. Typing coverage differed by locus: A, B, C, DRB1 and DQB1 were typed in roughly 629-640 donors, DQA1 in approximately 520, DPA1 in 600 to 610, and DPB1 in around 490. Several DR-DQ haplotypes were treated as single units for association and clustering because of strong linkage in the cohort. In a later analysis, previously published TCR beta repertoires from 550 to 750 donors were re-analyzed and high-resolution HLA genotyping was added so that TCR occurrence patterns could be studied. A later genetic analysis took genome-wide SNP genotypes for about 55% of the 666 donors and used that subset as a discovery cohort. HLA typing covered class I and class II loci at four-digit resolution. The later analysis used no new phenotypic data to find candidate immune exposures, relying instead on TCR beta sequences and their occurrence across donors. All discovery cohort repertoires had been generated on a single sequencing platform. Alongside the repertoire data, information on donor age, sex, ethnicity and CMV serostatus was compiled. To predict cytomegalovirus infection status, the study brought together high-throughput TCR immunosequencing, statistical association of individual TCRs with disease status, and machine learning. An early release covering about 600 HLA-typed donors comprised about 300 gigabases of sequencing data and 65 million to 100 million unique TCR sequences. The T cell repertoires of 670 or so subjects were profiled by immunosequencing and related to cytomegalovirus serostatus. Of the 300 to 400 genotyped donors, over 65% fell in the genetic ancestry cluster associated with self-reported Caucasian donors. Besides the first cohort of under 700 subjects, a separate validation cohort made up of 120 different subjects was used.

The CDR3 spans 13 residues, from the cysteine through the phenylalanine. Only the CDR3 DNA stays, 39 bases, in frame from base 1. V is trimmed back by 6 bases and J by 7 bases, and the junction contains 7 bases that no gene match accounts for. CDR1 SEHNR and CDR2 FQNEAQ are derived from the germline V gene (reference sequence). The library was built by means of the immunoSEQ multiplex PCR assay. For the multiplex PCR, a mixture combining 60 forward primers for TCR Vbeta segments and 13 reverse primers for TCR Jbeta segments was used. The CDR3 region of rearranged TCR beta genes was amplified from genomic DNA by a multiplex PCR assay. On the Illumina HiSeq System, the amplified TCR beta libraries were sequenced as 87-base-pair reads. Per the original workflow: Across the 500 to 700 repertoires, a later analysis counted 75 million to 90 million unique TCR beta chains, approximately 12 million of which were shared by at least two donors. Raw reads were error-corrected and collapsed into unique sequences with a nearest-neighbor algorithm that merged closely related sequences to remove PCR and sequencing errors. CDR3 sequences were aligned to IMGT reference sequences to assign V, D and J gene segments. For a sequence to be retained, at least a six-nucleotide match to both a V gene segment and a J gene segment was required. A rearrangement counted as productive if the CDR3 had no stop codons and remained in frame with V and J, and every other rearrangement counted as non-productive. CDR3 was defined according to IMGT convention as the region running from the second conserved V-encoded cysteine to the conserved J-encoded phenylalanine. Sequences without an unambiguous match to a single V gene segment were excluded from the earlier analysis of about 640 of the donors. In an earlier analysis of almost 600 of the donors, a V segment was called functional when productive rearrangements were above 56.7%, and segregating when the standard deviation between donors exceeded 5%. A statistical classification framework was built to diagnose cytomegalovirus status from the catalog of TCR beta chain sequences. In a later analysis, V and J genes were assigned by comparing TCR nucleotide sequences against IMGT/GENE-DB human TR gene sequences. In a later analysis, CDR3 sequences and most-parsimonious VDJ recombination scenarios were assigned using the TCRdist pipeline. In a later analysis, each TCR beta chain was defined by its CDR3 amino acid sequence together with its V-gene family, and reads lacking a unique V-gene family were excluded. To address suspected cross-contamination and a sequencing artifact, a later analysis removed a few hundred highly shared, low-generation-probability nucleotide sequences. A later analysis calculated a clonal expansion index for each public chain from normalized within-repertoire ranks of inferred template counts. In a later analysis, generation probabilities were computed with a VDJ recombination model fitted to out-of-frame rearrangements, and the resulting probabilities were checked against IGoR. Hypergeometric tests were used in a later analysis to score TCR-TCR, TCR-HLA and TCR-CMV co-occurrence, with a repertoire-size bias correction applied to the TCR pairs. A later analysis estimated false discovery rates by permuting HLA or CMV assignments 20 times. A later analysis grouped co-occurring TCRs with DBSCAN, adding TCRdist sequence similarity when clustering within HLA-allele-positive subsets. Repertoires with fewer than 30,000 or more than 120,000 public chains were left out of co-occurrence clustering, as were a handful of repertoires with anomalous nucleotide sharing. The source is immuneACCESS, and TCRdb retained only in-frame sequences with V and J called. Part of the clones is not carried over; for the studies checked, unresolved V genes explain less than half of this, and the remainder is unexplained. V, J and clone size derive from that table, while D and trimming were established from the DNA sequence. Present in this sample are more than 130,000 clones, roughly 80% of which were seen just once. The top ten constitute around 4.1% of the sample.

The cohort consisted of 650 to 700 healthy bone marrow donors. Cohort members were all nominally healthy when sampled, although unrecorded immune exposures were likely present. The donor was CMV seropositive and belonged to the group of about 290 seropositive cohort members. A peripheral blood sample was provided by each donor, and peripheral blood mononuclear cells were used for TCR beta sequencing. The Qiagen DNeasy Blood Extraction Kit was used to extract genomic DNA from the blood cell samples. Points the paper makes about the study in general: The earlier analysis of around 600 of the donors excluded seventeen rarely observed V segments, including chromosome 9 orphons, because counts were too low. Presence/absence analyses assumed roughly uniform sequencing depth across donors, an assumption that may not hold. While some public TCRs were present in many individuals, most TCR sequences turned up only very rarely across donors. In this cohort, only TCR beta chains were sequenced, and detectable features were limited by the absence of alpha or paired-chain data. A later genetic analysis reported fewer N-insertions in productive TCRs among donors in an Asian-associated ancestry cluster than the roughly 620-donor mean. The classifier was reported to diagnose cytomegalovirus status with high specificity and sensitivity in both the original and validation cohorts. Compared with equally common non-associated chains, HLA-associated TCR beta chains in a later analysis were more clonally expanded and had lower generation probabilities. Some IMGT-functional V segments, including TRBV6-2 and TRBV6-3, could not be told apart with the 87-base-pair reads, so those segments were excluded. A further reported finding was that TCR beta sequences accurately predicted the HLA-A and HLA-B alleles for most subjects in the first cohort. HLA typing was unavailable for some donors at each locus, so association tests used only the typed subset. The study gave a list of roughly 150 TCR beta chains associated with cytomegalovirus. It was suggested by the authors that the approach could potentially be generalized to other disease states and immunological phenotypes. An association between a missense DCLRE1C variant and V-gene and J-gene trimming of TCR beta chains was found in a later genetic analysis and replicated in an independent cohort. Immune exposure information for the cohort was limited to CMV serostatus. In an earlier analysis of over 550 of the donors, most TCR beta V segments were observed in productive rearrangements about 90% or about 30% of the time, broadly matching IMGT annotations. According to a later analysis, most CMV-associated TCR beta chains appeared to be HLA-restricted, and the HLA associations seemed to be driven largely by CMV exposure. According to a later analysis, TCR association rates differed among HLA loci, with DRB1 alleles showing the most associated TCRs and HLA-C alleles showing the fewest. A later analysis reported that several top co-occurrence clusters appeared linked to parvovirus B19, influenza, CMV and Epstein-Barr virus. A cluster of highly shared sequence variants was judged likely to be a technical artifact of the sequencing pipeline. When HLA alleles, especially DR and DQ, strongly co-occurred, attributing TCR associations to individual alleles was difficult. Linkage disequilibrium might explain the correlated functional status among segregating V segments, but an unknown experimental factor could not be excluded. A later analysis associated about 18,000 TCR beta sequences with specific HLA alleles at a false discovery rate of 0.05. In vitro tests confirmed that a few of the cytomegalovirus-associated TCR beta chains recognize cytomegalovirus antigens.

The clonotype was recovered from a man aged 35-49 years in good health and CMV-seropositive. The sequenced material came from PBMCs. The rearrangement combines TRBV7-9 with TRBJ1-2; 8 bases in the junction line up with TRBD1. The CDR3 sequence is CASRAQGEVGYTF. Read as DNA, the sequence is TGTGCCAGCAGGGCACAGGGGGAGGTTGGCTACACCTTC.